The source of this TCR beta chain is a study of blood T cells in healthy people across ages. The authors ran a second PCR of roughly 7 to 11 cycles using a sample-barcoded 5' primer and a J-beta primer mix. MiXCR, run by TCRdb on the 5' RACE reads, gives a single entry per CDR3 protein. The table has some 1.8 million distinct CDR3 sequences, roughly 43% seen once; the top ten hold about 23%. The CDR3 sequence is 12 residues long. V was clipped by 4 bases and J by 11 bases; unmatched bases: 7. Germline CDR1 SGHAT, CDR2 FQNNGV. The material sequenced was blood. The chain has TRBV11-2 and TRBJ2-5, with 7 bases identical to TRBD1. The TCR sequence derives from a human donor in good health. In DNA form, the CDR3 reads TGTGCCAGCAGCTCGGACAGGATAGGGCAGTACTTC. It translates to CASSSDRIGQYF.